These T cell receptor beta chains were read from a single sample in a study of CD8 T cells in ankylosing spondylitis. TCRdb re-derived calls from the 5' RACE reads in MiXCR, one entry per CDR3 protein. The sample has more than 400,000 distinct CDR3 sequences; about 5.7% are singletons. The source material was blood, either unsorted or a sorted T cell fraction (not recorded which). The receptors come from a male donor with ankylosing spondylitis. Each CDR3 is given with its conserved first and last residue. Fields, in order: CDR3 DNA, CDR3 protein, V gene, clone size, D gene, J gene. The D gene is left open where the match is weak. Rows may omit the clone size; those that give it use once, few, many or a size class.

cdr3_nt: TGCAGTGCTAGACGGTCAGGGGAGCCCCAGCATTTT
cdr3_aa: CSARRSGEPQHF
v_call: TRBV20-1
clone_size: many
d_call: NA
j_call: TRBJ1-5

cdr3_nt: TGTGCCAGCAGCTTAGAGAAAGAACATGGCTACACCTTC
cdr3_aa: CASSLEKEHGYTF
v_call: TRBV7-2
clone_size: many
d_call: NA
j_call: TRBJ1-2

cdr3_nt: TGCAGCGTGGGGGGCGGGGAAGAGACCCAGTACTTC
cdr3_aa: CSVGGGEETQYF
v_call: TRBV29-1
clone_size: few
d_call: NA
j_call: TRBJ2-5

cdr3_nt: TGTGCCAGCAGTTTAGGGGTACCTAACTATGGCTACACCTTC
cdr3_aa: CASSLGVPNYGYTF
v_call: TRBV28
clone_size: many
d_call: NA
j_call: TRBJ1-2

cdr3_nt: TGTGCCAGCAGCTTCCAGGGGAACACTGAAGCTTTCTTT
cdr3_aa: CASSFQGNTEAFF
v_call: TRBV7-2
clone_size: many
d_call: NA
j_call: TRBJ1-1

cdr3_nt: TGCAGCGTGCGCCTGCTAGCGACAAGCACAGATACGCAGTATTTT
cdr3_aa: CSVRLLATSTDTQYF
v_call: TRBV29-1
clone_size: many
d_call: NA
j_call: TRBJ2-3

cdr3_nt: TGCAGTGCTAGCAGCCTTACACCCATTATCCTGGAAGCTTTCTTT
cdr3_aa: CSASSLTPIILEAFF
v_call: TRBV20-1
clone_size: many
d_call: NA
j_call: TRBJ1-1

cdr3_nt: TGCGCCAGCAGCTTCGGAGCGGGAGGGCCCTACGAGCAGTACTTC
cdr3_aa: CASSFGAGGPYEQYF
v_call: TRBV5-1
clone_size: NA
d_call: TRBD2
j_call: TRBJ2-7

cdr3_nt: TGCGCCAGCAGCTTCAGACAGGGTCTATCCTACGAGCAGTACTTC
cdr3_aa: CASSFRQGLSYEQYF
v_call: TRBV5-1
clone_size: many
d_call: TRBD1
j_call: TRBJ2-7

cdr3_nt: TGTGCCACCAGTGAGACGATATATAGTTCCTACAATGAGCAGTTCTTC
cdr3_aa: CATSETIYSSYNEQFF
v_call: TRBV24-1
clone_size: many
d_call: NA
j_call: TRBJ2-1

cdr3_nt: TGTGCCAGTAGTATAGTAGGGATAGCCTCGTTAAAAGAGACCCAGTACTTC
cdr3_aa: CASSIVGIASLKETQYF
v_call: TRBV19
clone_size: few
d_call: NA
j_call: TRBJ2-5

cdr3_nt: TGTGCCAGCAGCTTTCGGGTGGCGAATGGCTACACCTTC
cdr3_aa: CASSFRVANGYTF
v_call: TRBV11-2
clone_size: few
d_call: NA
j_call: TRBJ1-2

cdr3_nt: TGTGCCAGCAGAGGAGCCCAAGAGACCCAGTACTTC
cdr3_aa: CASRGAQETQYF
v_call: TRBV7-9
clone_size: many
d_call: NA
j_call: TRBJ2-5

cdr3_nt: TGTGCCAGCAGCTCAAGGGTCCACGAGCAGTACTTC
cdr3_aa: CASSSRVHEQYF
v_call: TRBV7-9
clone_size: many
d_call: NA
j_call: TRBJ2-7

cdr3_nt: TGCAGTGCACAACTAGGGAGCTCCTACAATGAGCAGTTCTTC
cdr3_aa: CSAQLGSSYNEQFF
v_call: TRBV20-1
clone_size: few
d_call: NA
j_call: TRBJ2-1

cdr3_nt: TGTGCCAGCAGCTACATAACTAGCTGGCAGTACTTC
cdr3_aa: CASSYITSWQYF
v_call: TRBV7-2
clone_size: many
d_call: NA
j_call: TRBJ2-7

cdr3_nt: TGTGCCAGCACCTCGGGGGGCAGTCAAGAGACCCAGTACTTC
cdr3_aa: CASTSGGSQETQYF
v_call: TRBV7-8
clone_size: many
d_call: NA
j_call: TRBJ2-5

cdr3_nt: TGCGCCAGCAGCCAAGATAGTAGGGGCCGAGGCTACACCTTC
cdr3_aa: CASSQDSRGRGYTF
v_call: TRBV4-3
clone_size: many
d_call: NA
j_call: TRBJ1-2

cdr3_nt: TGTGCCACCGACGGGACAGTTTTCACTGAAGCTTTCTTT
cdr3_aa: CATDGTVFTEAFF
v_call: TRBV28
clone_size: few
d_call: TRBD1
j_call: TRBJ1-1

cdr3_nt: TGTGCCAGCAGTGATCACAGGGCCTTAAGCTCCTACGAGCAGTACTTC
cdr3_aa: CASSDHRALSSYEQYF
v_call: TRBV6-1
clone_size: NA
d_call: NA
j_call: TRBJ2-7

cdr3_nt: TGCGCCAGCAGCTACGGGACGAGAGAGACCCAGTACTTC
cdr3_aa: CASSYGTRETQYF
v_call: TRBV4-3
clone_size: many
d_call: NA
j_call: TRBJ2-5

cdr3_nt: TGCAGTGCTACGAGGACCACGTCGGGGGAGCAGTACTTC
cdr3_aa: CSATRTTSGEQYF
v_call: TRBV20-1
clone_size: NA
d_call: NA
j_call: TRBJ2-7